These T cell receptor beta chains were read from a single sample in a study of blood T cell repertoires in COVID-19. TCRdb's copy holds only in-frame clones and misses some; the assay was immunoSEQ multiplex PCR. The table has tens of thousands of clones, 86% seen once; the top ten hold about 4.3%. Sequences were obtained from peripheral blood. All receptors derive from a man aged 50 to 60 with active COVID-19. Both conserved end residues are part of each CDR3. A D gene is named only where the DNA matches it firmly. Size values are once, few and many counts, or a class for expanded clones, and some rows have none.

clone_size j_call d_call v_call cdr3_nt cdr3_aa
once TRBJ2-3 TRBD2 TRBV24-1 TGTGCCACCAGTGATGGTCGGGGGACTAGCGGGAGAAATACGCAGTATTTT CATSDGRGTSGRNTQYF
. TRBJ2-5 TRBD1 TRBV19 TGTGCCAGTCGAAGGACAGGGGGCGGTGAGACCCAGTACTTC CASRRTGGGETQYF
. TRBJ2-1 TRBD2 TRBV27 TGTGCCAGCAGTTTAGCCCCGCTAGCGGGAGTGAATGAGCAGTTCTTC CASSLAPLAGVNEQFF
. TRBJ2-1 . TRBV15 TGTGCCACACGGAACAGCCCCTACAATGAGCAGTTCTTC CATRNSPYNEQFF
. TRBJ2-1 TRBD2 TRBV6-1 TGTGCCAGCAGTGCCAGACTAGCGGGAGATGTGTACAATGAGCAGTTCTTC CASSARLAGDVYNEQFF
. TRBJ1-3 TRBD1 TRBV6-5 TGTGCCACCCGGTCGGGACAGGGGATTTACACCATATATTTT CATRSGQGIYTIYF
. TRBJ2-2 . TRBV28 TGTGCCAGTCTCCTAGGGGGCACCGGGGAGCTGTTTTTT CASLLGGTGELFF
. TRBJ2-5 . TRBV5-1 TGCGCCAGCAGAAGTAACACAGGGCAAGAGACCCAGTACTTC CASRSNTGQETQYF
. TRBJ2-1 TRBD1 TRBV7-3 TGTGCCAGCAGTTCCGGGACAGGGGGCTACAATGAGCAGTTCTTC CASSSGTGGYNEQFF
. TRBJ2-7 TRBD2 TRBV27 TGTGCCAGCAGTCGGCTAGCGGGGGGACACGAGCAGTACTTC CASSRLAGGHEQYF
few TRBJ1-2 . TRBV4-1 TGCGCCAGCAGCCAAGGCGGGGTTTACACGGGGGGCGATGGCTACACCTTC CASSQGGVYTGGDGYTF
. TRBJ2-5 TRBD2 TRBV2 TGTGCCAGCAGTGTTTCGACTAGCGGGAGTGAGACCCAGTACTTC CASSVSTSGSETQYF
. TRBJ2-3 . TRBV27 TGTGCCAGCAGTCCGACCGGGACAGCACGGGGGACGCAGTATTTT CASSPTGTARGTQYF
once TRBJ1-5 TRBD1 TRBV19 TGTGCCAGTAGGGGACAGGGTGCGTTTCAGCCCCAGCATTTT CASRGQGAFQPQHF